This TCR beta chain was captured by sequencing in a study of PD-1 blockade in mismatch repair-deficient tumors. General observations from the study: Rapid post-treatment expansion, then contraction, generally preceding radiologic response, marked tumor-resident clones.

TCR sequencing covered a few patients who responded to pembrolizumab. As to this clone: Its target is not known.

Produced via immunoSEQ multiplex PCR; TCRdb's table is partial and in-frame only. The table records thousands of clones, more than 80% of them present only once. Trimming took off 4 bases at V and 0 bases at J, with 24 bases between the two ends. Per the germline V gene, CDR1 is MGHRA and CDR2 is YSYEKL. The CDR3 is 19 amino acids. The sample in question was PBMCs, obtained 46 weeks after starting pembrolizumab. The sequence was collected from an adult with mismatch repair-deficient cancer. The gene calls are TRBV4-1 and TRBJ1-1; D unresolved. CDR3 nucleotides: TGCGCCAGCAGCCCCCCAATAACACAGTTAATTAAAATGAACACTGAAGCTTTCTTT. Translated, it gives CASSPPITQLIKMNTEAFF.